This T cell receptor beta chain was captured by sequencing in a study of T cell responses to AZD1222 COVID-19 vaccine. At the level of the study: Pooled in the analysis were second doses at about 4 or about 12 weeks.

Method: immunoSEQ multiplex PCR; TCRdb's copy keeps in-frame clones and lacks some. The sample gives 110,000 to 150,000 clones, about 93% of which show up once; roughly 5% is in the top ten. Germline loops: CDR1 MNHEY, CDR2 SMNVEV (reference sequence). The CDR3 consists of 17 residues. Losses at the gene ends were 2 bases for V and 3 bases for J; bases not matched to a gene: 11. This clonotype was sampled from an adult in good health. This chain joins TRBV27 and TRBJ1-1, with 8 bases identical to TRBD1. Sequences were derived from peripheral blood, sampled on day 0 of AZD1222 vaccination. The CDR3 coding sequence is TGTGCCAGCAGTTTAGGACAGGGACGAGATCGGTACACTGAAGCTTTCTTT. The encoded protein is CASSLGQGRDRYTEAFF.